This TCR beta chain was captured in a study of T-cell memory formation after mild COVID-19 (dated by TCRdb to the early 2020s). As for the study more broadly: Most TCR sequence clusters were specific to one of the two donors. Longitudinal TCRalpha and TCRbeta repertoire sequencing tracked T-cell clones expanding and contracting after mild COVID-19 in a couple of donors. Two young, previously healthy adult volunteers made up the cohort, one male and one female. Study-wide findings and limitations: The detection of some responding clones in pre-infection memory suggests that pre-existing cross-reactive memory T cells joined the SARS-CoV-2 response. Clones that contracted from day 15 to 85 showed balanced CD4/CD8 phenotypes, whereas a second wave of clones that expanded from day 15 to 37 leaned towards CD4+. Contracting CD4+ clones were located mainly in the CM and EM memory subsets, whereas CD8+ clones were found to be enriched in EMRA. The study covered only a couple of mild cases, and larger cohorts including severe cases with pre-infection samples were considered necessary. The second-wave clones that peaked on day 37 were not confirmed to be SARS-CoV-2 specific.

Ficoll-Paque density gradient centrifugation was used to isolate PBMCs. Taken from the germline V gene, the CDR1 and CDR2 loops are MNHEY and SVGAGI. Inclusive of the bounding cysteine and phenylalanine, the CDR3 is 12 residues long. The kept DNA is CDR3 alone, 36 bases in frame from the first base. V is clipped by 8 bases and J by 1 base, and the sequence between their germline boundaries is 9 bases long. These reads were obtained on an Illumina NovaSeq 6000. TCRalpha and TCRbeta cDNA libraries were constructed by 5'RACE with constant-segment primers, with sample barcodes and unique molecular identifiers being introduced. RNA was extracted from every sample with Trizol reagent. Amplification of the libraries took two PCR steps, and the second step added a second sample barcode plus Illumina TruSeq adapters. Sequencing of the libraries was done on an Illumina NovaSeq, producing 2 x 150 bp paired-end reads. On the study's bioinformatics: With migec v1.2.7, reads were demultiplexed and then collapsed into UMI-guided consensus sequences. Using mixcr v2.1.11, UMI consensuses were aligned to TRA and TRB V and J templates and then assembled into clonotypes. A clonotype was counted as expanded or contracted only if both edgeR and NoisET called the change significant, with noise models trained on biological replicates. For edgeR calls, the cutoffs were a false discovery rate-adjusted p below 0.01 and a log2 fold-change threshold of 1. PCA with hierarchical clustering of max-normalized trajectories of the 1000 most abundant clonotypes was used as exploratory dynamics analysis. The CD4 or CD8 phenotype of responding clones was assigned using the separately sequenced CD4+ and CD8+ repertoires. The public reads were reanalyzed by TCRdb: fastp trimming at Q25, MiXCR alignment, in-frame beta chains only. Rows with one shared CDR3 protein collapse into an entry with the most common genes and DNA. The V and J calls follow TCRdb's processing rather than the paper's. The sample table contains around 340,000 distinct CDR3 sequences; only one count was recorded for around 21% of them. 12% of the sample is in the top ten clones.

Comments on this clonotype: Its recognized antigen is unknown. The sample holds no much larger clone one base away, and base qualities are not on file.

Here the chain combines TRBV6-5 and TRBJ2-7, with the D call tentatively TRBD1 or TRBD2, each fitting 6 bases. The sample comprised PBMCs or a T cell subset sorted from them (not recorded which). The source is an adult woman who had mild COVID-19 (a few samples of this study predate the infection). The sample titles of this study are shuffled in the database, so cell type and time point are left out; the donor was told from shared clones. The DNA sequence is given as TGTGCCAGCGGGGGGCAGTCCTACGAGCAGTACTTC. Its protein reads: CASGGQSYEQYF.